This note documents a single T cell receptor beta chain sequence. The RNA input was 0.5 to 1 ug, and it was reverse transcribed with random hexamers. TCRdb re-called the immunoSEQ multiplex PCR reads through MiXCR, storing one row per CDR3 protein. The table records about 180,000 distinct CDR3 sequences, approximately 96% of them present only once. This entry is derived from a study of CD8 T cells in Susac syndrome. Sequenced material: CD8+ T cells from PBMCs. This clonotype was sampled from a human donor with multiple sclerosis.

CDR3: CSARSLTSGVEQYF. DNA for the CDR3: TGCAGTGCTAGATCCCTGACTAGCGGGGTCGAGCAGTACTTC. This chain connects TRBV20-1 to TRBJ2-7, with TRBD2 matching over 11 bases. Germline CDR1 is DFQATT and CDR2 is SNEGSKA (reference sequence). V was clipped by 2 bases and J by 6 bases; unmatched bases: 6. The length of the CDR3 is 14 residues.